Each of the 22 T cell receptor beta chains below was sequenced from the same sample in a study of cytomegalovirus exposure and HLA in healthy donors. Vbeta (60) and Jbeta (13) primers were used in the PCR. The table came from immunoSEQ multiplex PCR; TCRdb's copy has only in-frame clones and leaves some out. The data contain about 160,000 clones, around four fifths of them singletons. The sequenced material came from PBMCs. Source of these receptors: a woman under 30 in good health and CMV-seronegative.

V is TRBV20-1 and J is TRBJ1-1, with 7 bases lining up with TRBD1. With 5 bases clipped from V and 9 bases from J, the junction kept 6 bases outside the gene matches. CDR1 and CDR2 (germline): DFQATT, SNEGSKA (reference sequence). This CDR3 is 11 amino acids long. The CDR3 sequence: CSASEGQKAFF. CDR3 bases: TGCAGTGCTTCTGAGGGACAGAAAGCTTTCTTT.

The V gene is TRBV30, the J gene TRBJ1-2; D is possibly TRBD1 (6 bases). V lost 0 bases and J lost 8, with 16 bases in between. The CDR3 is made up of 14 amino acids. Looked up from germline, CDR1 is GTSNPN and CDR2 is SVGIG (reference sequence). The CDR3 protein is CAWSVIRGGSGYTF. Here the CDR3 DNA reads TGTGCCTGGAGTGTTATCAGGGGAGGGAGCGGCTACACCTTC.

This clone was counted only a few times. The J gene is TRBJ1-2, the V gene TRBV4-2; a weak D match, TRBD1 (6 bases). The germline V and J ends were trimmed by 0 bases and 2 bases, with 7 bases remaining between them. Germline V CDR1 and CDR2: LGHNA, YNFKEQ. CDR3 length: 14 amino acids. In nucleotides, the CDR3 is TGTGCCAGCAGCCAAGAAACAGGGAACTATGGCTACACCTTC. Its protein product is CASSQETGNYGYTF.

The V and J genes are TRBV11-3 and TRBJ1-2; 7 bases are shared with TRBD1. CDR3 length equals 14 residues. Per the germline V gene, CDR1 is SGHNT and CDR2 is YENEEA. With 4 bases clipped from V and 3 bases from J, the junction kept 5 bases outside the gene matches. The CDR3 spells CASSSGTAHYGYTF. For the CDR3, the DNA is TGTGCCAGCAGCTCCGGGACAGCCCACTATGGCTACACCTTC.

The chain links TRBV7-9 to TRBJ2-4; 8 nucleotides line up with TRBD2. Germline V gene data show CDR1 as SEHNR and CDR2 as FQNEAQ (reference sequence). J gave up 8 bases and V 3 bases, and 9 bases lay outside the gene matches. The CDR3 consists of 15 residues. This chain's CDR3 is CASSFPGGGRDIQYF. CDR3 DNA sequence: TGTGCCAGCAGCTTCCCAGGCGGGGGGCGGGACATTCAGTACTTC.

V gene TRBV5-1 combines with J gene TRBJ1-4; D perhaps matches TRBD1 (5 bases). This CDR3 is 15 amino acids long. Trimming left V 0 bases short and J 5 bases short, with 11 bases between. Germline lookup yields CDR1 SGHRS and CDR2 YFSETQ. The chain's CDR3 is CASSLAAGDNEKLFF. CDR3 in DNA: TGCGCCAGCAGCTTGGCCGCGGGGGACAATGAAAAACTGTTTTTT. Variable domain in full (rest from reference TRBV5-1 and TRBJ1-4): KAGVTQTPRYLIKTRGQQVTLSCSPISGHRSVSWYQQTPGQGLQFLFEYFSETQRNKGNFPGRFSGRQFSNSRSEMNVSTLELGDSALYLCASSLAAGDNEKLFFGSGTQLSVL.

This clone was found once. The rearrangement joins TRBV27 to TRBJ2-2, with D tentatively TRBD1 (5 bases). V was pared by 5 bases and J by 5 bases, with 12 bases between. This CDR3 region has 14 residues. The germline gives CDR1 MNHEY, CDR2 SMNVEV (reference sequence). The CDR3 here is CASSLRVATGELFF. In DNA form, the CDR3 reads TGTGCCAGCAGTCTCAGGGTTGCGACCGGGGAGCTGTTTTTT.

In its sample, this clone was seen once. The genes are TRBV5-1 and TRBJ1-2, with 7 bases fitting TRBD1. V was clipped by 4 bases and J by 5 bases; unmatched bases: 11. The CDR3 is made up of 15 amino acids. Germline CDR1 and CDR2: SGHRS and YFSETQ. CDR3 nucleotides: TGCGCCAGCAGCGGAACCCGGGACAGTATGTATGGCTACACCTTC. Protein product: CASSGTRDSMYGYTF.

The chain has TRBV27 and TRBJ1-1, with D possibly matching TRBD1 (5 bases). The CDR3 consists of 13 residues. V was clipped by 6 bases and J by 1 base, with 9 bases between them. Germline CDR1 reads MNHEY; CDR2 reads SMNVEV (reference sequence). CDR3 region: CASRRQTNTEAFF. As DNA, the CDR3 is TGTGCCAGCAGGAGACAGACGAACACTGAAGCTTTCTTT.

The chain has TRBV27 and TRBJ2-3, with D perhaps TRBD2 (5 bases). Trimming left V 7 bases short and J 7 bases short, with 15 bases between. The CDR3 is made up of 13 amino acids. The V gene's germline CDR1 is MNHEY and CDR2 SMNVEV (reference sequence). CDR3 nucleotides: TGTGCCAGCACCTATTCCCCGGGGAATACGCAGTATTTT. This encodes CASTYSPGNTQYF.

This clone was seen only a few times. The V gene is TRBV6-6, the J gene TRBJ1-1; D is perhaps TRBD1 (6 bases). Germline CDR1 is MNHNY and CDR2 is SVGAGI (reference sequence). V lost 4 bases to trimming and J lost 8 bases, with 17 bases between them. The CDR3 length is 14 residues. Here the CDR3 reads CASSSLDSFIEAFF. Written as DNA, the CDR3 is TGTGCCAGCAGTTCCCTGGACAGCTTTATAGAAGCTTTCTTT.

CDR3 amino acids: CASRRKGENSPLHF. CDR3 in DNA: TGTGCCAGTAGAAGGAAGGGGGAAAATTCACCCCTCCACTTT. The chain is built from TRBV19 and TRBJ1-6; tentatively, D is TRBD1 (6 bases). Trimming removed 6 bases from V and 7 bases from J, with 13 bases in between. Per the germline V gene, CDR1 is LNHDA and CDR2 is SQIVND (reference sequence). CDR3 length: 14 amino acids.

V usage is TRBV19 and J usage is TRBJ1-3; D unresolved. The CDR3 consists of 15 residues. Looked up from germline, CDR1 is LNHDA and CDR2 is SQIVND (reference sequence). The germline V and J ends were trimmed by 0 bases and 3 bases, with 9 bases remaining between them. This CDR3 is CASSIDSEFGNTIYF. The CDR3 nucleotides are TGTGCCAGTAGTATAGACAGCGAATTTGGAAACACCATATATTTT.

This clone was recorded once. The chain uses TRBV19 and TRBJ1-1; TRBD1 matches 8 bases. The CDR3 sequence is 13 residues long. J lost 7 bases, V lost 9 bases, and 10 bases had no gene match. The V gene's germline CDR1 is LNHDA and CDR2 SQIVND (reference sequence). The CDR3 nucleotides are TGTGCCAGCAAAGCCCAGACAGGGGATGAAGCTTTCTTT. The encoded protein is CASKAQTGDEAFF.

This sequence joins TRBV6-1 and TRBJ2-7, with D possibly matching TRBD2 (6 bases). CDR1 is MNHNS and CDR2 is SASEGT in the germline V gene. V was clipped by 10 bases and J by 1 base, with 14 bases between them. This CDR3 contains 13 residues. The CDR3 DNA follows: TGTGCCACCACGGGACTCTTGTCCTACGAGCAGTACTTC. Its protein product is CATTGLLSYEQYF.

J is TRBJ1-2 and V is TRBV2; TRBD1 aligns across 10 bases. The CDR3 is 15 residues long. Germline assignment: CDR1 SNHLY and CDR2 FYNNEI. Unmatched junction bases numbered 11, after V lost 6 bases and J lost 7 bases. The CDR3 DNA follows: TGTGCCAGCAGCGAGGAGACAGGGGGCGCGGGTGGCTACACCTTC. Amino acid sequence: CASSEETGGAGGYTF.

The chain links TRBV2 to TRBJ2-5; tentatively, D is TRBD1 (5 bases). V was cut by 11 bases and J by 3 bases, with 19 bases left in between. Per germline, CDR1 SNHLY and CDR2 FYNNEI. CDR3 size: 14 residues. This CDR3 is CAASRLGPEETQYF. The CDR3 DNA reads as TGTGCCGCCAGCAGATTGGGGCCTGAAGAGACCCAGTACTTC.

The rearrangement joins TRBV28 to TRBJ1-1; D unresolved. The CDR3 is 11 residues long. V was shortened by 6 bases and J by 6 bases, with 8 bases between the two germline ends. Germline CDR1 reads MDHEN; CDR2 reads SYDVKM. CDR3 nucleotide sequence: TGTGCCAGCAGGCCTTTAGCTGAAGCTTTCTTT. Protein product: CASRPLAEAFF.

V usage is TRBV5-1 and J usage is TRBJ1-1; 11 nucleotides align to TRBD1. This CDR3 spans 17 amino acids. V shed 3 bases and J 11 bases; nucleotides not matched to a gene: 18. Germline CDR1 is SGHRS and CDR2 is YFSETQ. The CDR3 DNA reads as TGCGCCAGCAGCTCAAGTAGAACCGGGACAGGGGGATTCAAGGCTTTCTTT. It encodes CASSSSRTGTGGFKAFF.

The CDR3 DNA follows: TGTGCCAGCAGCTTGGTCAGCTCCTACGAGCAGTACTTC. Protein sequence: CASSLVSSYEQYF. The rearrangement joins TRBV5-6 to TRBJ2-7; D call uncertain. Trimming removed 0 bases at V and 0 bases at J, with 4 bases between. The V gene's germline CDR1 is SGHDT and CDR2 YYEEEE. The CDR3 runs 13 residues.

This clone was detected once. The chain employs TRBV7-9 and TRBJ1-1; D is undetermined. The CDR3 is 14 residues long. CDR1 and CDR2 from the germline V gene are SEHNR and FQNEAQ (reference sequence). V lost 5 bases and J lost 3, with 13 bases in between. Here the CDR3 reads CASSRSLWHTEAFF. The CDR3 DNA reads as TGTGCCAGCAGCCGATCCCTGTGGCACACTGAAGCTTTCTTT.

This chain joins TRBV13 and TRBJ2-1; weak D call: TRBD1 (6 bases). The CDR3 length is 11 residues. From germline, CDR1 is PRHDT and CDR2 FYEKMQ (reference sequence). Trimming pared 6 bases from V and 14 bases from J, leaving 14 bases between. Written as DNA, the CDR3 is TGTGCCAGCAGTAAACAGGGTAACGAGTTCTTC. This gives the protein CASSKQGNEFF.